What follows are 8 T cell receptor beta chains derived from one specimen sequenced in a study of T-cell reconstitution after alpha-beta-depleted transplantation in children. The authors prepared the TCRbeta library with unique molecular identifiers. TCRdb fed the PCR reads into MiXCR, producing one record per CDR3 protein. The sample holds about 190,000 distinct CDR3 sequences, 11% seen once. Here the sequenced sample was PBMCs, taken before TCRalphabeta/CD19-depleted stem cell transplant. These receptors all stem from a boy aged 2 to 9 with acute myeloid leukemia, due to receive a stem cell transplant.

There are many counts of this clonotype. V gene TRBV4-1 combines with J gene TRBJ2-1; 8 nucleotides line up with TRBD2. The CDR3 runs to 15 residues. Trimming at V came to 4 bases and at J to 5 bases, leaving 7 bases not matched to a gene. Germline values: CDR1 MGHRA, CDR2 YSYEKL. CDR3 in DNA: TGCGCCAGCAGCCCCGCTGGACTAGCCAACAATGAGCAGTTCTTC. Translation gives CASSPAGLANNEQFF.

This clonotype was observed many times. CDR3 DNA: TGTGCCAGCGCGGGACTAGCGGTTCACAATGAGCAGTTCTTC. Protein: CASAGLAVHNEQFF. This rearrangement joins TRBV2 to TRBJ2-1; TRBD2 aligns across 11 bases. CDR3 length: 14 amino acids. Germline values: CDR1 SNHLY, CDR2 FYNNEI. The trim removed 8 bases at V and 5 bases at J, leaving 5 bases unmatched.

Many counts were recorded for this clonotype. V is TRBV6-5 and J is TRBJ1-5; possibly TRBD1 for D (6 bases). Trimming took off 3 bases at V and 5 bases at J, with 8 bases between the two ends. The CDR3 is 13 residues long. Germline V gene sequence: CDR1 MNHEY, CDR2 SVGAGI. The CDR3 DNA sequence: TGTGCCAGCAGTTATGGGGGCCATCAGCCCCAGCATTTT. Translated, it gives CASSYGGHQPQHF.

This clonotype was seen many times. The genes are TRBV20-1 and TRBJ2-1, with 8 bases that match TRBD1. Unmatched junction bases numbered 7, after V lost 2 bases and J lost 4 bases. The germline V gene encodes CDR1 DFQATT and CDR2 SNEGSKA (reference sequence). The CDR3 runs 15 residues. CDR3 protein: CSARLDRVMYNEQFF. The CDR3 DNA follows: TGCAGTGCTAGATTGGACAGGGTAATGTACAATGAGCAGTTCTTC.

This clonotype was detected many times. CDR3 DNA: TGTGCCAGCAGCGGGACTCTCTACAATGAGCAGTTCTTC. It translates to CASSGTLYNEQFF. The genes are TRBV7-2 and TRBJ2-1; D may be TRBD2 (6 bases). V dropped 5 bases and J dropped 3 bases, with 8 bases sitting between them. Germline V gene data show CDR1 as SGHTA and CDR2 as FQGNSA. The CDR3 is 13 amino acids.

There are many counts of this clonotype. The V and J genes are TRBV20-1 and TRBJ2-7, with TRBD2 identical over 7 bases. This CDR3 has 16 amino acids. Unmatched junction bases numbered 14, after V lost 3 bases and J lost 3 bases. Germline values: CDR1 DFQATT, CDR2 SNEGSKA (reference sequence). The CDR3 loop reads CSARGGVASEGYEQYF. CDR3 coding DNA: TGCAGTGCTAGGGGAGGGGTCGCCTCAGAGGGCTACGAGCAGTACTTC.

This clonotype has a count of ten or more. This chain links TRBV20-1 with TRBJ2-5; D unresolved. The CDR3 extends over 12 amino acids. Germline-derived CDR1 and CDR2 are DFQATT and SNEGSKA (reference sequence). V was shortened by 3 bases and J by 6 bases, with 11 bases between the two germline ends. CDR3 bases: TGCAGTGCTAGCCGGCCCCCCAAGACCCAGTACTTC. Its protein product is CSASRPPKTQYF.

Many counts were recorded for this clonotype. This chain links TRBV20-1 with TRBJ2-7, with 8 nucleotides matching TRBD2. The V and J ends lost 3 bases and 3 bases, in that order; junction bases with no gene match: 7. This CDR3 region has 14 residues. Germline V gene sequence: CDR1 DFQATT, CDR2 SNEGSKA (reference sequence). This chain's CDR3 is CSASAGLAHYEQYF. CDR3 in DNA: TGCAGTGCTAGCGCTGGACTAGCCCACTACGAGCAGTACTTC.